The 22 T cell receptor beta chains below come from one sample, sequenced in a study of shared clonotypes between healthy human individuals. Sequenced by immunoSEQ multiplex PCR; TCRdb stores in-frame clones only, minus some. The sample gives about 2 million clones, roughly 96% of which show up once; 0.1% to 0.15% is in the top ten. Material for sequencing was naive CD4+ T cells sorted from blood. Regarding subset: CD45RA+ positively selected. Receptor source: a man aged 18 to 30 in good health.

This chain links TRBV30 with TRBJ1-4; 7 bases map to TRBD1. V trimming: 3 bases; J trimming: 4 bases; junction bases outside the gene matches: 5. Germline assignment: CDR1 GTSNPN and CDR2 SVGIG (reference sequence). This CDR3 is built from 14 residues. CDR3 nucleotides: TGTGCCTGGAGCAGGGACAGCCTTAATGAAAAACTGTTTTTT. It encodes CAWSRDSLNEKLFF.

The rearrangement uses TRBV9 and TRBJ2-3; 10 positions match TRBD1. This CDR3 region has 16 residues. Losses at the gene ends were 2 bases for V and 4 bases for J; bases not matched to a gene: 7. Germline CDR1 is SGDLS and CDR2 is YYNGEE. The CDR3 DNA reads TGTGCCAGCAGCGTTTGGGAGACAGGGGGCCCAGATACGCAGTATTTT. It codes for CASSVWETGGPDTQYF. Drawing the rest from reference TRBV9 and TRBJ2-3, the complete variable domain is DSGVTQTPKHLITATGQRVTLRCSPRSGDLSVYWYQQSLDQGLQFLIQYYNGEERAKGNILERFSAQQFPDLHSELNLSSLELGDSALYFCASSVWETGGPDTQYFGPGTRLTVL.

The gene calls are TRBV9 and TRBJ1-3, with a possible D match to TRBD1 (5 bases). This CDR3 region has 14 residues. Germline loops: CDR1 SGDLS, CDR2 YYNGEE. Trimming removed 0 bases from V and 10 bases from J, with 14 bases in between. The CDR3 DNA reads TGTGCCAGCAGCGTAGCTGGGGACGGGCAGACCATATATTTT. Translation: CASSVAGDGQTIYF.

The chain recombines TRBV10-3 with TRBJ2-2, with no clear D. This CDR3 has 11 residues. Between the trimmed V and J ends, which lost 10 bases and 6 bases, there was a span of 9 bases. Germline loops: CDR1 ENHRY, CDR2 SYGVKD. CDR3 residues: CATEGSGELFF. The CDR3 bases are TGTGCCACGGAAGGGTCCGGGGAGCTGTTTTTT.

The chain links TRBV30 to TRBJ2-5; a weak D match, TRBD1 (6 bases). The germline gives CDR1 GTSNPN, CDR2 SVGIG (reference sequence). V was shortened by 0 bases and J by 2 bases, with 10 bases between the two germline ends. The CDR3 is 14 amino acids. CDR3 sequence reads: CAWSVGRGQETQYF. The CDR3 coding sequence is TGTGCCTGGAGTGTAGGAAGGGGGCAAGAGACCCAGTACTTC. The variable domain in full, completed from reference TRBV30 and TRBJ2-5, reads SQTIHQWPATLVQPVGSPLSLECTVEGTSNPNLYWYRQAAGRGLQLLFYSVGIGQISSEVPQNLSASRPQDRQFILSSKKLLLSDSGFYLCAWSVGRGQETQYFGPGTRLLVL.

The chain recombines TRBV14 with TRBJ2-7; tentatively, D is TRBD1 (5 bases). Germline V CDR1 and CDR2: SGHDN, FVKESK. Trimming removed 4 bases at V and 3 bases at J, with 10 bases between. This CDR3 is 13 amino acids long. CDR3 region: CASSRQGVYEQYF. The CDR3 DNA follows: TGTGCCAGCAGCCGGCAGGGTGTCTACGAGCAGTACTTC.

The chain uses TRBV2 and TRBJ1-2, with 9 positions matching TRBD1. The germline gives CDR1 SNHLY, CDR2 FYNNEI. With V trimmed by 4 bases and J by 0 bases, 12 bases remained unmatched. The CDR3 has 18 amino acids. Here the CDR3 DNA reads TGTGCCAGCAGTGTTGTCCGGGACAGGGTGTCGACTAACTATGGCTACACCTTC. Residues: CASSVVRDRVSTNYGYTF.

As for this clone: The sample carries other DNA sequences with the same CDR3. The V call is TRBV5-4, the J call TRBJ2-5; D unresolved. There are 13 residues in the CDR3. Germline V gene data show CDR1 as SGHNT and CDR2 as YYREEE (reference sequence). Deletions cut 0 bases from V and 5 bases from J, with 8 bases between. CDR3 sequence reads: CASSLALGETQYF. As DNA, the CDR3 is TGTGCCAGCAGCTTGGCCCTAGGGGAGACCCAGTACTTC. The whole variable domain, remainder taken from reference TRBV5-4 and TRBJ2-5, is ETGVTQSPTHLIKTRGQQVTLRCSSQSGHNTVSWYQQALGQGPQFIFQYYREEENGRGNFPPRFSGLQFPNYSSELNVNALELDDSALYLCASSLALGETQYFGPGTRLLVL.

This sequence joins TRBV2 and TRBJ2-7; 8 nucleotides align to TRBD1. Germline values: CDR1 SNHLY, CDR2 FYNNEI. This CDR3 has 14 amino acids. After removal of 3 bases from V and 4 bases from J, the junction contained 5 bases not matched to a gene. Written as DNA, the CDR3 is TGTGCCAGCAGTGACGGACAGGGTCGATACGAGCAGTACTTC. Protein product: CASSDGQGRYEQYF.

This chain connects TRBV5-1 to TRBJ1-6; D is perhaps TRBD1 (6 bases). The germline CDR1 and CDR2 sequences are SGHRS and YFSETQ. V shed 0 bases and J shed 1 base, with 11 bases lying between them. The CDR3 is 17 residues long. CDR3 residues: CASSLAGAISYNSPLHF. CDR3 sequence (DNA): TGCGCCAGCAGCTTGGCAGGGGCGATATCCTATAATTCACCCCTCCACTTT.

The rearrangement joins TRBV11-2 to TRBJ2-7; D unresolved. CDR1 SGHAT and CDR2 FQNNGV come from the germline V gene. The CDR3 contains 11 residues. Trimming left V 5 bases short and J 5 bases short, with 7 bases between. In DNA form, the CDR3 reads TGTGCCAGCAGCACCCACAACGAGCAGTACTTC. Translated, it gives CASSTHNEQYF. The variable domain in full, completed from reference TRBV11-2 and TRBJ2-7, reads EAGVAQSPRYKIIEKRQSVAFWCNPISGHATLYWYQQILGQGPKLLIQFQNNGVVDDSQLPKDRFSAERLKGVDSTLKIQPAKLEDSAVYLCASSTHNEQYFGPGTRLTVT.

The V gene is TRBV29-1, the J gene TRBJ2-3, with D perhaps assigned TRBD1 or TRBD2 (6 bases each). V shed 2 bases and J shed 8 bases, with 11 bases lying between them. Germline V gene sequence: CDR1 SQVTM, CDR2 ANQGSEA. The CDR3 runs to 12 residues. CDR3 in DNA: TGCAGCGTTGAAAGGGGGGTCGGTACGCAGTATTTT. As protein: CSVERGVGTQYF.

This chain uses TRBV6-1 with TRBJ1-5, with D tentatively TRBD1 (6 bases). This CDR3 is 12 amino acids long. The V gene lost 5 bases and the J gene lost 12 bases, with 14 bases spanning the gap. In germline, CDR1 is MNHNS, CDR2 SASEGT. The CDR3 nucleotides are TGTGCCAGCAGTATACAGGGAGATGGCCAGCATTTT. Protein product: CASSIQGDGQHF.

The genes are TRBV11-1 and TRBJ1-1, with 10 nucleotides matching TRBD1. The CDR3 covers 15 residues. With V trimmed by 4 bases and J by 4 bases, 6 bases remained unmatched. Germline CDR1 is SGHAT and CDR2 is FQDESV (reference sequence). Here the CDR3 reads CASSSGQGLGTEAFF. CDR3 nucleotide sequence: TGTGCCAGCAGCTCGGGACAGGGGTTGGGCACTGAAGCTTTCTTT.

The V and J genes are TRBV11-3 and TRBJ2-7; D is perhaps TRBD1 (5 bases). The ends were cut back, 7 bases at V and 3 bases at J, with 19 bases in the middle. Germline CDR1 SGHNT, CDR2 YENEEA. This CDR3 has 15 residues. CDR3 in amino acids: CASIRGGQGGYEQYF. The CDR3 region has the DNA TGTGCCAGCATAAGAGGTGGGCAGGGTGGCTACGAGCAGTACTTC.

The chain's CDR3 is CASSVQVPYGYTF. DNA for the CDR3: TGTGCCAGCAGTGTACAGGTTCCGTATGGCTACACCTTC. The rearrangement joins TRBV28 to TRBJ1-2, with D maybe TRBD1 (5 bases). The germline V gene encodes CDR1 MDHEN and CDR2 SYDVKM. The V and J ends lost 5 bases and 5 bases respectively, with 12 bases between them. This CDR3 is 13 amino acids long.

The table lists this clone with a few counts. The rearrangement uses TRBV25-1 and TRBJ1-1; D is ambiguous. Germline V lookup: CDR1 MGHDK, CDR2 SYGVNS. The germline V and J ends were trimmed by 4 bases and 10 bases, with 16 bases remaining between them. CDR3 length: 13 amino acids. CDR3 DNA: TGTGCCAGCAGTGCCGGCCTGGGCGGGAGAGCTTTCTTT. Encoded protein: CASSAGLGGRAFF.

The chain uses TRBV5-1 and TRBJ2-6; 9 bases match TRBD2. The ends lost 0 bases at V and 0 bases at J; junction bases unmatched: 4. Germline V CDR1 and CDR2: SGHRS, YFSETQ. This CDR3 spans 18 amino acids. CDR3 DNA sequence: TGCGCCAGCAGCTTGGTCCTAGCGGGGAGCTCTGGGGCCAACGTCCTGACTTTC. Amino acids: CASSLVLAGSSGANVLTF.

The CDR3 here is CATSRDLSQPQHF. CDR3 bases: TGTGCCACCAGCAGAGATTTAAGTCAGCCCCAGCATTTT. This chain links TRBV15 with TRBJ1-5; D is uncertain. The CDR3 spans 13 residues. The germline V and J ends were trimmed by 0 bases and 6 bases, with 6 bases remaining between them. The germline V gene encodes CDR1 LNHNV and CDR2 YYDKDF (reference sequence).

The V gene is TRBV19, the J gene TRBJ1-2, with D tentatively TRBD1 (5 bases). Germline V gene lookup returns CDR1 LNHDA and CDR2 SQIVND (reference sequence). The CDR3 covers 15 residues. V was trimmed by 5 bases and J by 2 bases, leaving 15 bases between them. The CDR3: CASSEWGGRNYGYTF. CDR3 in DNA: TGTGCCAGTAGTGAGTGGGGCGGTCGAAACTATGGCTACACCTTC.

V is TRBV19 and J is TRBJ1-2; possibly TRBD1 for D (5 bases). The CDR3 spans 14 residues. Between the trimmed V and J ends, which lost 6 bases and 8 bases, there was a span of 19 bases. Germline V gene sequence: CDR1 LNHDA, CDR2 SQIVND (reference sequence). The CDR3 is CASSYRDSTRGYTF. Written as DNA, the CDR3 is TGTGCCAGTAGCTACCGGGACTCGACGCGCGGCTACACCTTC.

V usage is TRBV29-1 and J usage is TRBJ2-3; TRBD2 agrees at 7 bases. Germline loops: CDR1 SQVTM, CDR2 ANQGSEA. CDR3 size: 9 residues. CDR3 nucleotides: TGCACCGGGGGGGATACGCAGTATTTT. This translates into CTGGDTQYF.